The table lists the clone carrying this T cell receptor (beta chain) with many counts. Specified time point: persistent/refractory GD, antithyroid drugs over 5 years with positive TRAb. The TCR library was prepared using RNA isolated from PBMCs. Graves' disease diagnosis relied on American Thyroid Association guidelines. This CDR3 has 14 amino acids. The trim removed 4 bases at V and 10 bases at J, leaving 11 bases unmatched. Per the germline V gene, CDR1 is SEHNR and CDR2 is FQNEAQ (reference sequence). Arm-PCR with iRepertoire HTBI primers amplified the CDR3 regions for these TCR beta libraries. Authors' methods: Across all samples, more than 60 TRBV segments and about 14 TRBJ segments were identified. Each CDR3 protein gets one entry after TCRdb re-called the multiplex PCR reads with MiXCR. Here the V and J calls rest on TCRdb's processing, not on the authors' analysis. The table lists hundreds of thousands of distinct CDR3 sequences, less than 25% of them singletons.

This entry comes from a study of regulatory T cells in long-lasting Graves disease. In the study overall: Persistence in Graves' disease required over 5 years of antithyroid drugs plus positive TSH receptor antibodies.

The chain carries TRBV7-9 and TRBJ1-1, with TRBD1 identical over 8 bases. The receptor was derived from a female donor with Graves disease. This sample comprised peripheral blood mononuclear cells (PBMCs), obtained when the disease was refractory, from a patient treated with antithyroid drugs. Here the CDR3 DNA reads TGTGCCAGCAGCTGGGACCAGGGGGCGCGGGGAGCTTTCTTT. Protein: CASSWDQGARGAFF. Full variable domain (remainder filled in from reference TRBV7-9 and TRBJ1-1): DTGVSQNPRHKITKRGQNVTFRCDPISEHNRLYWYRQTLGQGPEFLTYFQNEAQLEKSRLLSDRFSAERPKGSFSTLEIQRTEQGDSAMYLCASSWDQGARGAFFGQGTRLTVV.